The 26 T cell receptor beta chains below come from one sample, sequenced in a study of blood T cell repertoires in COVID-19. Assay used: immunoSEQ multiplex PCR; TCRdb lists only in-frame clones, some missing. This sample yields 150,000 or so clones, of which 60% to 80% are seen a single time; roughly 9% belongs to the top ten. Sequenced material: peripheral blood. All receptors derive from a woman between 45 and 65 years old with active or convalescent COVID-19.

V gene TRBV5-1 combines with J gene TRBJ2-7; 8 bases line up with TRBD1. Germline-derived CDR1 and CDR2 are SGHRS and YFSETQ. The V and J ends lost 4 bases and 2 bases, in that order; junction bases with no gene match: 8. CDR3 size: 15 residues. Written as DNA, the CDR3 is TGCGCCAGCAGCCCTGGGACAGGCAATACCTACGAGCAGTACTTC. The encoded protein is CASSPGTGNTYEQYF.

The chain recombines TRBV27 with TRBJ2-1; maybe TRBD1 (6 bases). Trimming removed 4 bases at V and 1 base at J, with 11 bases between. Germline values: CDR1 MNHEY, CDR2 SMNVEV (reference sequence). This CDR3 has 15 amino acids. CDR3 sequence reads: CASSSDTGSYNEQFF. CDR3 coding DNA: TGTGCCAGCAGTTCGGATACAGGGTCCTACAATGAGCAGTTCTTC.

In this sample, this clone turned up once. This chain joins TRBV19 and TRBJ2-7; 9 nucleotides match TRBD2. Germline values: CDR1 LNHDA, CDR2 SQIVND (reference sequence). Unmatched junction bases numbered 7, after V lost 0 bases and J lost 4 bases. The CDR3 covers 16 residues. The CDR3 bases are TGTGCCAGTAGTATAGATCGAGTTAGCGGGAGTTACGAGCAGTACTTC. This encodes CASSIDRVSGSYEQYF.

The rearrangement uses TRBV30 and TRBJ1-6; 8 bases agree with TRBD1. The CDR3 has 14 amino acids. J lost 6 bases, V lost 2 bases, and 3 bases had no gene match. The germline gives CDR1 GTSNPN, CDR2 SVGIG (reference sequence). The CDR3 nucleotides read TGTGCCTGGAGTTGGACAGGGTCTAATTCACCCCTCCACTTT. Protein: CAWSWTGSNSPLHF. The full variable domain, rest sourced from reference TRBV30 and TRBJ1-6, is SQTIHQWPATLVQPVGSPLSLECTVEGTSNPNLYWYRQAAGRGLQLLFYSVGIGQISSEVPQNLSASRPQDRQFILSSKKLLLSDSGFYLCAWSWTGSNSPLHFGNGTRLTVT.

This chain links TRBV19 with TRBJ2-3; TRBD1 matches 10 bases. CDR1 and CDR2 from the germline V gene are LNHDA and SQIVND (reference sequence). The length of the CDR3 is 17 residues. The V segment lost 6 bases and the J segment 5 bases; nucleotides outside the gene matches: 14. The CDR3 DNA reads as TGTGCCAGTAGACTACGGCCGGGACAGGGGATAGTAGATACGCAGTATTTT. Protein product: CASRLRPGQGIVDTQYF.

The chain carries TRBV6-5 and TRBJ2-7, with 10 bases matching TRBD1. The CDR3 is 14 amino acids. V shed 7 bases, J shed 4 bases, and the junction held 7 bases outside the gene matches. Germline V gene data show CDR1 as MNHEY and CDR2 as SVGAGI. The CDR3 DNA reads TGTGCCAGCAACCCACCGGGACAGGGGTACGAGCAGTACTTC. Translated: CASNPPGQGYEQYF.

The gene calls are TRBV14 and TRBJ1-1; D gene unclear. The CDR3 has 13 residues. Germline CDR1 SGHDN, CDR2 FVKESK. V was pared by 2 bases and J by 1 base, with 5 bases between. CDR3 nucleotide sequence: TGTGCCAGCAGCCAAATCAGGAACACTGAAGCTTTCTTT. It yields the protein CASSQIRNTEAFF.

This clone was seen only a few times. The CDR3 DNA is TGTGCCAGCAGCTCGGCCTCCTTTGGGAGATGGGTTGGAACTGAAGCTTTCTTT. It encodes CASSSASFGRWVGTEAFF. The gene calls are TRBV5-4 and TRBJ1-1; D unclear. CDR3 length: 18 amino acids. V gave up 3 bases and J gave up 5 bases, with 26 bases separating them. Per the germline V gene, CDR1 is SGHNT and CDR2 is YYREEE (reference sequence).

The CDR3 here is CASSMSGGRYNEQFF. CDR3 in DNA: TGTGCCAGCAGCATGAGCGGGGGCCGTTACAATGAGCAGTTCTTC. V usage is TRBV4-2 and J usage is TRBJ2-1; TRBD2 matches at 8 bases. CDR3 length: 15 amino acids. The J segment lost 4 bases and the V segment lost 5 bases, leaving 7 bases of the junction unmatched. From germline, CDR1 is LGHNA and CDR2 YNFKEQ.

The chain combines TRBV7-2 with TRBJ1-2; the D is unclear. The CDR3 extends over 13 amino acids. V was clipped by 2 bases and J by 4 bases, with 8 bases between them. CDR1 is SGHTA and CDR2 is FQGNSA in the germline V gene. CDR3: CASSLSGSYGYTF. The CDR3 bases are TGTGCCAGCAGCTTATCAGGTTCCTATGGCTACACCTTC.

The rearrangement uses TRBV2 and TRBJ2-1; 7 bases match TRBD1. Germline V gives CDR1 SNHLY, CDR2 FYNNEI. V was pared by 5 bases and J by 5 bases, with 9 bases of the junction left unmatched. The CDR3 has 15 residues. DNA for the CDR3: TGTGCCAGCAGTATCACAGGGGAAGAGCACAATGAGCAGTTCTTC. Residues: CASSITGEEHNEQFF.

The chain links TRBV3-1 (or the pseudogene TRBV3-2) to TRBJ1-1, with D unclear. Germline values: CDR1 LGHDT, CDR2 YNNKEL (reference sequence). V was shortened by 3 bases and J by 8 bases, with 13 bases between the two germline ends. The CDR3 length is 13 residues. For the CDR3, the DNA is TGTGCCAGCAGCCAGAGGAACGATGCCGAAGCTTTCTTT. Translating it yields CASSQRNDAEAFF.

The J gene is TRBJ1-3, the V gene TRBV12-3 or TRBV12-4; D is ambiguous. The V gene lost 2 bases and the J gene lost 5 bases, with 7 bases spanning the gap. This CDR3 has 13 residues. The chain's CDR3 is CASSLNGRNTIYF. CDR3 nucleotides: TGTGCCAGCAGTTTAAACGGGAGAAACACCATATATTTT.

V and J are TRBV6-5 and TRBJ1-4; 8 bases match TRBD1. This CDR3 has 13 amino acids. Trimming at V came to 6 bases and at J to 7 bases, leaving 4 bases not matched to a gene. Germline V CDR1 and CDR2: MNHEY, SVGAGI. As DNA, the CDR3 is TGTGCCAGCAGCCGTGGACAGGGTGAAAAACTGTTTTTT. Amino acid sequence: CASSRGQGEKLFF.

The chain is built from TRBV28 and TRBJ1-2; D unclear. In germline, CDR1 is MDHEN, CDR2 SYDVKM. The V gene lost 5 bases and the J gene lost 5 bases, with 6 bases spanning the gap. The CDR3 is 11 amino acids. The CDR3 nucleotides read TGTGCCAGCAGTGGTCAGTATGGCTACACCTTC. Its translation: CASSGQYGYTF.

CDR3 loop: CASSLGAGDGEQYF. CDR3 coding DNA: TGTGCCAGCAGCCTAGGGGCGGGAGACGGCGAGCAGTACTTC. The chain uses TRBV7-2 and TRBJ2-7; 7 nucleotides align to TRBD2. Per germline, CDR1 SGHTA and CDR2 FQGNSA. This CDR3 region has 14 residues. The junction had 10 bases not matched to a gene; V was cut back by 5 bases and J by 6 bases.

The CDR3 loop is CATSDSETRTGELFF. The CDR3 nucleotides read TGTGCCACCAGTGATTCCGAAACTAGGACCGGGGAGCTGTTTTTT. This chain connects TRBV24-1 to TRBJ2-2, with D maybe TRBD2 (5 bases). The V gene lost 2 bases and the J gene lost 5 bases, with 11 bases spanning the gap. The germline V gene encodes CDR1 KGHDR and CDR2 SFDVKD. This CDR3 is built from 15 residues.

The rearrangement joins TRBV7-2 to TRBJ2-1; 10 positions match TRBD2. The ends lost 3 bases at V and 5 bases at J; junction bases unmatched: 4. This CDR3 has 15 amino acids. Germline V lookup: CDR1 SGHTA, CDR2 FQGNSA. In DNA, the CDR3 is TGTGCCAGCAGCTTCCAGCGGGAGGGTAACAATGAGCAGTTCTTC. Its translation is CASSFQREGNNEQFF.

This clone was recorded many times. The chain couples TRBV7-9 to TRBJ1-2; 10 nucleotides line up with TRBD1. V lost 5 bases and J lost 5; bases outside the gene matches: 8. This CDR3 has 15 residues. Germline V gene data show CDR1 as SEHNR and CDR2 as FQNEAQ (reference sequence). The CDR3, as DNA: TGTGCCAGCAGCCCACGACAGGGGGCTTGGTATGGCTACACCTTC. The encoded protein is CASSPRQGAWYGYTF.

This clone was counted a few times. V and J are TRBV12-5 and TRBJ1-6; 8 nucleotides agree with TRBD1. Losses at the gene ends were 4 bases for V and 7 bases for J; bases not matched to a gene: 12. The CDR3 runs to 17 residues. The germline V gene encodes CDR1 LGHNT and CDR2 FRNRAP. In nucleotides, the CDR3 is TGTGCTAGTGGTTCGGCCCCGACAGGGGTAGGGAATTCACCCCTCCACTTT. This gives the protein CASGSAPTGVGNSPLHF.

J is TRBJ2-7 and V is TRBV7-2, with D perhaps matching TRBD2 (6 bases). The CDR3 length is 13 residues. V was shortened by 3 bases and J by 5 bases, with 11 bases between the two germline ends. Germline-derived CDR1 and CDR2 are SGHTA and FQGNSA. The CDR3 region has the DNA TGTGCCAGCAGCTTTACACGGGGGAACGAGCAGTACTTC. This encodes CASSFTRGNEQYF.

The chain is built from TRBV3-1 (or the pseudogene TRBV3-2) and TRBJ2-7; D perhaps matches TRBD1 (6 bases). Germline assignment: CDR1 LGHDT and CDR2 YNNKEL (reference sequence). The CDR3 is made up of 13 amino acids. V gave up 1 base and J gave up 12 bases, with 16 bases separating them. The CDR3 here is CASSQGEQGRGYF. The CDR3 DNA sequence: TGTGCCAGCAGCCAAGGGGAACAGGGTCGTGGGTACTTC.

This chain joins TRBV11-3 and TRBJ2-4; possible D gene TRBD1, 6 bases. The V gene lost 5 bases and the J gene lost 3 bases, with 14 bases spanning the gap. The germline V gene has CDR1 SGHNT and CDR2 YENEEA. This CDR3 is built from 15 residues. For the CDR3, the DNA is TGTGCCAGCAGCCATTCCAGGGGCCTCAAAAACATTCAGTACTTC. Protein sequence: CASSHSRGLKNIQYF.

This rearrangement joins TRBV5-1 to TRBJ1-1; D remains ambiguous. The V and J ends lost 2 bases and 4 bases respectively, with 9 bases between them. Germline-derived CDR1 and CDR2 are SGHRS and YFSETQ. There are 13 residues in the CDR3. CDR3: CASSFVGSTEAFF. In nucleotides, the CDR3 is TGCGCCAGCAGCTTCGTCGGGAGCACTGAAGCTTTCTTT.

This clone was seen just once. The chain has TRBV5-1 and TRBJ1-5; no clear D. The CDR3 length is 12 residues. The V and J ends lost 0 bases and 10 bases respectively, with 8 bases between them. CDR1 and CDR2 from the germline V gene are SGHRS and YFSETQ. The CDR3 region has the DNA TGCGCCAGCAGCTTGGAGCCCTCTCCCCAGCATTTT. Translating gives CASSLEPSPQHF.

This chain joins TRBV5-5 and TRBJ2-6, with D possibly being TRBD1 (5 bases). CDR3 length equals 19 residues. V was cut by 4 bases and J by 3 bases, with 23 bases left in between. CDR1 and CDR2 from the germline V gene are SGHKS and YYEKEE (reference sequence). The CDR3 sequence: CASSERGPQGLVGANVLTF. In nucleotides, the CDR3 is TGTGCCAGCAGCGAACGAGGCCCTCAGGGCCTCGTTGGGGCCAACGTCCTGACTTTC.